The 25 T cell receptor beta chains below come from one sample, sequenced in a study of blood T cell repertoires in COVID-19 (TCRdb year 2020). The library was prepared using the immunoSEQ multiplex PCR assay. In its TCRdb copy, this immuneACCESS table keeps in-frame sequences only and misses some clones. Where compared with another copy, unresolved V genes explain less than half of these, and the others have no known cause. The sample includes 100,000 to 150,000 clones, with approximately 79% observed a single time. The ten largest clones capture around 2.5% of the sample. Sequenced material: peripheral blood. Source of these receptors: a man aged 45-65 years with acute or convalescent COVID-19.

The CDR3 DNA reads TGTGCCAGCAGCCACTCCATTCGACACACAAATCAGCCCCAGCATTTT. Translated: CASSHSIRHTNQPQHF. This chain uses TRBV7-8 with TRBJ1-5, with D uncertain. Germline lookup yields CDR1 SGHVS and CDR2 FQNEAQ. This CDR3 is built from 16 residues. V was pared by 5 bases and J by 4 bases, with 18 bases between.

V gene TRBV18 combines with J gene TRBJ2-2; maybe TRBD1 (6 bases). V dropped 1 base and J dropped 0 bases, with 12 bases sitting between them. The CDR3 covers 17 residues. CDR1 and CDR2 from the germline V gene are KGHSH and LQKENI. The chain's CDR3 is CASSPQQTGPNTGELFF. CDR3 in DNA: TGTGCCAGCTCACCACAGCAAACAGGGCCGAACACCGGGGAGCTGTTTTTT.

The J gene is TRBJ2-1, the V gene TRBV20-1; the D gene is possibly TRBD2 (6 bases). The CDR3 loop spans 11 amino acids. From germline, CDR1 is DFQATT and CDR2 SNEGSKA (reference sequence). V lost 7 bases, J lost 9 bases, and 13 bases lay in between. CDR3 coding DNA: TGCAGTGGAACGGCACTAGCTGAGCAGTTCTTC. Encoded protein: CSGTALAEQFF.

The chain combines TRBV7-3 with TRBJ2-5, with 11 bases matching TRBD2. Per the germline V gene, CDR1 is SGHTA and CDR2 is FQGTGA. V lost 5 bases and J lost 5; bases outside the gene matches: 10. CDR3 length: 16 amino acids. CDR3 coding DNA: TGTGCCAGCAGCCCTACTAGCGGGGGACCCCGGGAGACCCAGTACTTC. Protein product: CASSPTSGGPRETQYF.

This chain joins TRBV2 and TRBJ1-2; 9 nucleotides align to TRBD1. This CDR3 comprises 14 residues. CDR1 and CDR2 from the germline V gene are SNHLY and FYNNEI. V lost 6 bases to trimming and J lost 4 bases; unmatched junction nucleotides: 6. The CDR3 is CASSLDRGAYGYTF. CDR3 DNA sequence: TGTGCCAGCAGCTTGGACAGGGGCGCCTATGGCTACACCTTC.

The chain links TRBV28 to TRBJ2-7; 8 bases map to TRBD1. CDR1 is MDHEN and CDR2 is SYDVKM in the germline V gene. The CDR3 consists of 15 residues. Trimming cost V 6 bases and J 2 bases; bases outside gene matches: 9. This CDR3 reads CASSWGQVGAYEQYF. CDR3 DNA sequence: TGTGCCAGCAGCTGGGGACAGGTGGGCGCCTACGAGCAGTACTTC.

The rearrangement uses TRBV29-1 and TRBJ2-2; 13 bases match TRBD2. The CDR3 extends over 15 amino acids. The germline CDR1 and CDR2 sequences are SQVTM and ANQGSEA. V shed 7 bases and J 4 bases; nucleotides not matched to a gene: 6. Here the CDR3 reads CSAGLAGVGTGELFF. CDR3 coding DNA: TGCAGCGCCGGACTAGCGGGAGTAGGCACCGGGGAGCTGTTTTTT.

V is TRBV2 and J is TRBJ2-1; 10 bases line up with TRBD2. The CDR3 runs 14 residues. The V and J ends lost 4 bases and 8 bases, in that order; junction bases with no gene match: 5. The germline gives CDR1 SNHLY, CDR2 FYNNEI. The CDR3: CASSVLAGGYEQFF. In nucleotides, the CDR3 is TGTGCCAGCAGTGTTTTAGCGGGGGGCTATGAGCAGTTCTTC.

This sequence joins TRBV7-9 and TRBJ1-2; tentatively, D is TRBD1 (5 bases). CDR3 size: 14 residues. V was cut by 2 bases and J by 8 bases, with 15 bases left in between. Germline CDR1 and CDR2: SEHNR and FQNEAQ (reference sequence). CDR3 bases: TGTGCCAGCAGCTTAAATCGGGGGGTCGGAGGCTACACCTTC. It codes for CASSLNRGVGGYTF.

V is TRBV7-3 and J is TRBJ1-1, with D possibly matching TRBD1 (5 bases). Germline CDR1 and CDR2: SGHTA and FQGTGA. This CDR3 is built from 13 residues. The V end lost 5 bases, the J end lost 1 base, and 8 bases lay between the germline ends. This CDR3 reads CASSMDTNTEAFF. Here the CDR3 DNA reads TGTGCCAGCAGCATGGACACGAACACTGAAGCTTTCTTT.

V and J are TRBV2 and TRBJ1-6; 11 bases line up with TRBD1. The CDR3 totals 15 residues. V was pared by 5 bases and J by 10 bases, with 7 bases of the junction left unmatched. Germline lookup yields CDR1 SNHLY and CDR2 FYNNEI. The CDR3 DNA is TGTGCCAGCAGTCGATTAGGGACAGGGGGATCACCCCTCCACTTT. It translates to CASSRLGTGGSPLHF.

The J gene is TRBJ2-1, the V gene TRBV5-1, with TRBD2 matching over 11 bases. J was trimmed by 5 bases and V by 3 bases; bases with no gene match: 4. Germline CDR1 is SGHRS and CDR2 is YFSETQ. The CDR3 is made up of 15 amino acids. CDR3 region: CASSSGLAANNEQFF. CDR3 sequence (DNA): TGCGCCAGCAGCTCGGGACTAGCGGCAAACAATGAGCAGTTCTTC.

The chain has TRBV9 and TRBJ2-2; TRBD1 aligns across 9 bases. The germline V gene encodes CDR1 SGDLS and CDR2 YYNGEE. The CDR3 contains 17 residues. V shed 4 bases and J 5 bases; nucleotides not matched to a gene: 12. CDR3: CASSLPLGTGPTGELFF. The CDR3 nucleotides read TGTGCCAGCAGCCTCCCGTTAGGGACAGGGCCTACCGGGGAGCTGTTTTTT.

The rearrangement links TRBV12-3 or TRBV12-4 to TRBJ2-1; D is perhaps TRBD2 (5 bases). V was clipped by 5 bases and J by 4 bases, with 9 bases between them. There are 13 residues in the CDR3. The CDR3 sequence: CASSLPGYNEQFF. DNA for the CDR3: TGTGCCAGCAGTCTTCCGGGATACAATGAGCAGTTCTTC.

This clone was seen only a few times. The chain employs TRBV7-3 and TRBJ2-7; the match to TRBD2 covers 11 bases. This CDR3 comprises 12 residues. V was pared by 8 bases and J by 7 bases, with 4 bases of the junction left unmatched. The germline CDR1 and CDR2 sequences are SGHTA and FQGTGA. CDR3 DNA sequence: TGTGCCAGCGGGACTAGCGGAGGGGAGCAGTACTTC. It encodes CASGTSGGEQYF.

The chain joins TRBV2 to TRBJ1-1; D is undetermined. CDR1 and CDR2 from the germline V gene are SNHLY and FYNNEI. CDR3 length equals 14 residues. V lost 7 bases, J lost 0 bases, and 12 bases lay in between. This CDR3 is CASTSNSMNTEAFF. For the CDR3, the DNA is TGTGCCAGCACTTCTAACAGCATGAACACTGAAGCTTTCTTT.

V is TRBV30 and J is TRBJ2-7; 9 nucleotides match TRBD2. The CDR3 is 14 amino acids. Germline V lookup: CDR1 GTSNPN, CDR2 SVGIG (reference sequence). Unmatched junction bases numbered 8, after V lost 4 bases and J lost 4 bases. This CDR3 is CAWTPGSGGYEQYF. Written as DNA, the CDR3 is TGTGCCTGGACCCCGGGTAGCGGGGGTTACGAGCAGTACTTC.

V usage is TRBV21-1 and J usage is TRBJ2-1; TRBD1 is taken as the D call from the table, unchecked against the DNA. TRBV21-1 is recorded as a pseudogene. The CDR3 covers 14 residues. This CDR3 is CASSNRDRENEQFF. DNA for the CDR3: TGTGCCAGCAGCAACCGGGACAGGGAAAATGAGCAGTTCTTC.

Concerning this clone: In the same sample, other DNA sequences code for this CDR3. The chain is built from TRBV18 and TRBJ2-3, with 7 bases fitting TRBD2. Looked up from germline, CDR1 is KGHSH and CDR2 is LQKENI. The length of the CDR3 is 16 residues. The junction had 4 bases not matched to a gene; V was cut back by 1 base and J by 0 bases. CDR3 DNA: TGTGCCAGCTCACCACGGTTAGCGGGCAGCACAGATACGCAGTATTTT. Amino acids: CASSPRLAGSTDTQYF.

The chain uses TRBV28 and TRBJ1-2; D remains ambiguous. V lost 5 bases to trimming and J lost 4 bases, with 11 bases between them. The CDR3 runs 13 residues. Germline-derived CDR1 and CDR2 are MDHEN and SYDVKM. CDR3 coding DNA: TGTGCCAGCAGTCCCGGGAGGACCTATGGCTACACCTTC. This translates into CASSPGRTYGYTF.

This clone was seen only a few times. This chain connects TRBV5-4 to TRBJ2-1; 10 nucleotides align to TRBD2. The CDR3 contains 14 residues. V shed 2 bases, J shed 9 bases, and the junction held 5 bases outside the gene matches. The germline gives CDR1 SGHNT, CDR2 YYREEE (reference sequence). In DNA, the CDR3 is TGTGCCAGCAGCTTAGCGGGAGGGCTTGGTGAGCAGTTCTTC. Its protein is CASSLAGGLGEQFF.

J is TRBJ2-7 and V is TRBV5-1, with 7 bases matching TRBD1. Germline V gene data show CDR1 as SGHRS and CDR2 as YFSETQ. The CDR3 runs 16 residues. J was trimmed by 0 bases and V by 5 bases; bases with no gene match: 11. The CDR3, as DNA: TGCGCCAGCAGGGGAAAGGGGGCCGGGCCCTCCTACGAGCAGTACTTC. Translation: CASRGKGAGPSYEQYF. Drawing the rest from reference TRBV5-1 and TRBJ2-7, the complete variable domain is KAGVTQTPRYLIKTRGQQVTLSCSPISGHRSVSWYQQTPGQGLQFLFEYFSETQRNKGNFPGRFSGRQFSNSRSEMNVSTLELGDSALYLCASRGKGAGPSYEQYFGPGTRLTVT.

V and J are TRBV27 and TRBJ2-2; D remains ambiguous. V was shortened by 6 bases and J by 0 bases, with 2 bases between the two germline ends. Looked up from germline, CDR1 is MNHEY and CDR2 is SMNVEV (reference sequence). The CDR3 totals 12 residues. CDR3 nucleotides: TGTGCCAGCAGCACGAACACCGGGGAGCTGTTTTTT. Translating it yields CASSTNTGELFF.

The chain recombines TRBV28 with TRBJ1-5, with TRBD1 identical over 8 bases. CDR3 length: 16 residues. Germline-derived CDR1 and CDR2 are MDHEN and SYDVKM. Germline trimming cut 4 bases from V and 4 bases from J; bases unmatched to any gene: 9. The CDR3 reads CASSSGQGVGNQPQHF. CDR3 coding DNA: TGTGCCAGCAGTTCAGGACAGGGAGTGGGGAATCAGCCCCAGCATTTT.

The count of this clone is one. The gene calls are TRBV7-8 and TRBJ2-7; possible D gene TRBD2, 5 bases. The CDR3 length is 14 residues. Germline V gene lookup returns CDR1 SGHVS and CDR2 FQNEAQ. Trimming pared 5 bases from V and 4 bases from J, leaving 15 bases between. CDR3 nucleotides: TGTGCCAGCAGCCCGAGGAGCGGAGAATACGAGCAGTACTTC. Protein sequence: CASSPRSGEYEQYF.